One sample yielded the 25 T cell receptor beta chains listed below, sequenced in a study of shared clonotypes between healthy human individuals. Profiling relied on immunoSEQ multiplex PCR, and the TCRdb table lists in-frame clones only, not all of them. This table holds about 980,000 clones, less than 85% found once. The sample was memory CD4+ T cells sorted from blood. Subset denoted: CD45RA-negative fraction. These receptors came from a man aged 18 to 29 in good health.

CDR3 loop: CASSRSAGELGEAFF. CDR3 coding DNA: TGTGCCAGCAGCCGGTCCGCAGGGGAGCTAGGTGAAGCTTTCTTT. V usage is TRBV4-2 and J usage is TRBJ1-1; D is possibly TRBD1 (6 bases). Trimming removed 4 bases from V and 7 bases from J, with 19 bases in between. The length of the CDR3 is 15 residues. CDR1 LGHNA and CDR2 YNFKEQ come from the germline V gene.

The chain is built from TRBV11-2 and TRBJ1-2; 8 bases map to TRBD1. Germline assignment: CDR1 SGHAT and CDR2 FQNNGV. V dropped 6 bases and J dropped 10; count of bases not matched to a gene: 7. This CDR3 is 12 amino acids long. The CDR3 coding sequence is TGTGCCAGCAGATCCAGGACAGGGCCCTACACCTTC. Its translation: CASRSRTGPYTF.

The chain employs TRBV7-2 and TRBJ2-4, with 10 bases that match TRBD2. Trimming cost V 4 bases and J 6 bases; bases outside gene matches: 9. The CDR3 covers 16 residues. Germline V gene lookup returns CDR1 SGHTA and CDR2 FQGNSA. The CDR3 sequence: CASSSRAAGGGNIQYF. The CDR3 DNA sequence: TGTGCCAGCAGCTCTAGGGCAGCGGGAGGGGGAAACATTCAGTACTTC.

The chain has TRBV4-3 and TRBJ1-4; 9 bases fit TRBD1. This CDR3 spans 17 amino acids. Losses at the gene ends were 1 base for V and 12 bases for J; bases not matched to a gene: 15. Germline V CDR1 and CDR2: LGHNA, YSLEER. The CDR3 DNA is TGCGCCAGCAGCCAAGGGGCCGGGACAGGGAGATTGGTGGAACTGTTTTTT. Amino acid sequence: CASSQGAGTGRLVELFF.

For this clone: Other nucleotide sequences from this sample produce the same CDR3. The rearrangement links TRBV7-2 to TRBJ2-7; D call uncertain. The ends were cut back, 5 bases at V and 0 bases at J, with 11 bases in the middle. Germline lookup yields CDR1 SGHTA and CDR2 FQGNSA. CDR3 length: 14 amino acids. CDR3 protein: CASSPSSGSYEQYF. CDR3 sequence (DNA): TGTGCCAGCAGCCCATCATCGGGCTCCTACGAGCAGTACTTC. Variable domain in full (rest from reference TRBV7-2 and TRBJ2-7): GAGVSQSPSNKVTEKGKDVELRCDPISGHTALYWYRQSLGQGLEFLIYFQGNSAPDKSGLPSDRFSAERTGGSVSTLTIQRTQQEDSAVYLCASSPSSGSYEQYFGPGTRLTVT.

The chain is built from TRBV29-1 and TRBJ2-2, with D possibly TRBD2 on 5 matching bases. The germline V gene encodes CDR1 SQVTM and CDR2 ANQGSEA. The CDR3 is 13 residues long. V was shortened by 3 bases and J by 3 bases, with 8 bases between the two germline ends. The CDR3, as DNA: TGCAGCGTTGATGGGAGACACACCGGGGAGCTGTTTTTT. Amino acids: CSVDGRHTGELFF.

This chain joins TRBV5-1 and TRBJ2-3; the match to TRBD1 covers 8 bases. Germline CDR1 SGHRS, CDR2 YFSETQ. The CDR3 totals 17 residues. V was pared by 0 bases and J by 3 bases, with 9 bases of the junction left unmatched. The CDR3 nucleotides are TGCGCCAGCAGCTTGGCGTCAGGGGGCTTTCAAACAGATACGCAGTATTTT. This sequence encodes CASSLASGGFQTDTQYF. Together with reference TRBV5-1 and TRBJ2-3, the CDR3 gives the full variable domain: KAGVTQTPRYLIKTRGQQVTLSCSPISGHRSVSWYQQTPGQGLQFLFEYFSETQRNKGNFPGRFSGRQFSNSRSEMNVSTLELGDSALYLCASSLASGGFQTDTQYFGPGTRLTVL.

The chain recombines TRBV18 with TRBJ1-2; 9 bases fit TRBD1. The ends lost 0 bases at V and 4 bases at J; junction bases unmatched: 9. The V gene's germline CDR1 is KGHSH and CDR2 LQKENI. This CDR3 is 17 amino acids long. The chain's CDR3 is CASSPPNTGQGSYGYTF. In DNA form, the CDR3 reads TGTGCCAGCTCACCACCGAATACCGGACAGGGGAGCTATGGCTACACCTTC. Looking up the rest from reference TRBV18 and TRBJ1-2 gives the full variable domain: NAGVMQNPRHLVRRRGQEARLRCSPMKGHSHVYWYRQLPEEGLKFMVYLQKENIIDESGMPKERFSAEFPKEGPSILRIQQVVRGDSAAYFCASSPPNTGQGSYGYTFGSGTRLTVV.

The J gene is TRBJ2-5, the V gene TRBV7-2; the match to TRBD2 covers 9 bases. The length of the CDR3 is 15 residues. The J segment lost 4 bases and the V segment lost 3 bases, leaving 6 bases of the junction unmatched. From germline, CDR1 is SGHTA and CDR2 FQGNSA. This CDR3 is CASSFGRGGLETQYF. For the CDR3, the DNA is TGTGCCAGCAGCTTCGGGCGGGGGGGCCTAGAGACCCAGTACTTC. The full variable domain, in which reference TRBV7-2 and TRBJ2-5 provide the parts outside the CDR3, is GAGVSQSPSNKVTEKGKDVELRCDPISGHTALYWYRQSLGQGLEFLIYFQGNSAPDKSGLPSDRFSAERTGGSVSTLTIQRTQQEDSAVYLCASSFGRGGLETQYFGPGTRLLVL.

This chain links TRBV6-5 with TRBJ2-2; possibly TRBD2 for D (6 bases). The V gene lost 7 bases and the J gene lost 5 bases, with 14 bases spanning the gap. This CDR3 is built from 14 residues. Germline CDR1 is MNHEY and CDR2 is SVGAGI. DNA of the CDR3: TGTGCCAGCATCCCTCAGGCGGGGACCGGGGAGCTGTTTTTT. Translating it yields CASIPQAGTGELFF.

This clone was counted a single time. The rearrangement uses TRBV27 and TRBJ2-3; possibly TRBD2 for D (6 bases). Looked up from germline, CDR1 is MNHEY and CDR2 is SMNVEV (reference sequence). The CDR3 covers 16 residues. The V end was cut by 2 bases, the J end by 6 bases, with 18 bases between. CDR3 in amino acids: CASSLRNRLEGDTQYF. CDR3 DNA sequence: TGTGCCAGCAGTTTACGGAACAGACTAGAGGGCGATACGCAGTATTTT.

This clone has just a few counts. The rearrangement uses TRBV6-1 and TRBJ2-4; D assignment may be TRBD1 or TRBD2 (5 bases each). V lost 4 bases to trimming and J lost 2 bases, with 12 bases between them. Germline V gene data show CDR1 as MNHNS and CDR2 as SASEGT. The CDR3 spans 15 residues. The CDR3 DNA follows: TGTGCCAGCAGTGGCAGGGACCCCACCAAAAACATTCAGTACTTC. Protein: CASSGRDPTKNIQYF.

V gene TRBV7-2 combines with J gene TRBJ1-3, with D uncertain. Germline CDR1 and CDR2: SGHTA and FQGNSA. Trimming pared 2 bases from V and 0 bases from J, leaving 8 bases between. The CDR3 sequence is 15 residues long. In DNA, the CDR3 is TGTGCCAGCAGCTTACCCATCCTCTCTGGAAACACCATATATTTT. It is translated as CASSLPILSGNTIYF.

The chain uses TRBV6-5 and TRBJ1-5; 8 bases match TRBD1. In germline, CDR1 is MNHEY, CDR2 SVGAGI. J was trimmed by 4 bases and V by 5 bases; bases with no gene match: 7. This CDR3 region has 15 residues. This CDR3 is CASSPYGQGNQPQHF. In DNA, the CDR3 is TGTGCCAGCAGTCCCTATGGACAGGGAAATCAGCCCCAGCATTTT.

The V call is TRBV7-2, the J call TRBJ2-7; 8 nucleotides match TRBD2. The length of the CDR3 is 14 residues. Germline values: CDR1 SGHTA, CDR2 FQGNSA. V lost 5 bases to trimming and J lost 2 bases; unmatched junction nucleotides: 5. Written as DNA, the CDR3 is TGTGCCAGCAGCCCGGGACTAGTCCCCTACGAGCAGTACTTC. Translating it yields CASSPGLVPYEQYF.

This clone was recorded only once. The rearrangement joins TRBV15 to TRBJ2-2, with 8 bases identical to TRBD2. The CDR3 has 17 residues. Germline V gene sequence: CDR1 LNHNV, CDR2 YYDKDF (reference sequence). Trimming took 5 bases from V and 5 from J; bases not matched to a gene: 13. CDR3 in amino acids: CATSARRAGGPTGELFF. The CDR3 DNA reads as TGTGCCACCAGCGCCAGACGGGCGGGAGGACCGACCGGGGAGCTGTTTTTT.

In this sample, this clone turned up once. This chain links TRBV5-4 with TRBJ2-5; 7 bases agree with TRBD1. This CDR3 comprises 14 residues. From germline, CDR1 is SGHNT and CDR2 YYREEE (reference sequence). The trim removed 4 bases at V and 3 bases at J, leaving 6 bases unmatched. The CDR3 reads CASSLYDREETQYF. The DNA of the CDR3 is TGTGCCAGCAGCCTATACGACAGGGAAGAGACCCAGTACTTC.

The chain couples TRBV5-4 to TRBJ1-2, with 11 positions matching TRBD1. The CDR3 covers 15 residues. The V segment lost 3 bases and the J segment 4 bases; nucleotides outside the gene matches: 5. Germline V gives CDR1 SGHNT, CDR2 YYREEE (reference sequence). The CDR3 DNA reads TGTGCCAGCAGCTGGGGGACAGGGGGGAGCTATGGCTACACCTTC. Translation gives CASSWGTGGSYGYTF.

V gene TRBV5-1 combines with J gene TRBJ1-4; D is possibly TRBD1 (5 bases). The CDR3 has 13 residues. Germline loops: CDR1 SGHRS, CDR2 YFSETQ. V was cut by 5 bases and J by 5 bases, with 10 bases left in between. The CDR3 loop reads CASSRGENEKLFF. In nucleotides, the CDR3 is TGCGCCAGCAGTAGAGGGGAGAATGAAAAACTGTTTTTT.

The rearrangement uses TRBV13 and TRBJ2-7, with D unresolved. Germline loops: CDR1 PRHDT, CDR2 FYEKMQ (reference sequence). The CDR3 length is 15 residues. Deletions cut 5 bases from V and 3 bases from J, with 17 bases between. The CDR3 DNA sequence: TGTGCCAGCAGCGCGAGGCACAGCAGTTTCTACGAGCAGTACTTC. Protein product: CASSARHSSFYEQYF.

The rearrangement uses TRBV19 and TRBJ1-5; tentatively, D is TRBD1 (5 bases). V shed 5 bases and J shed 1 base, with 9 bases lying between them. Looked up from germline, CDR1 is LNHDA and CDR2 is SQIVND (reference sequence). There are 14 residues in the CDR3. The CDR3 sequence: CASSWDFSNQPQHF. CDR3 nucleotides: TGTGCCAGTAGTTGGGACTTCAGCAATCAGCCCCAGCATTTT.

The V call is TRBV2, the J call TRBJ2-7, with 12 bases lining up with TRBD2. This CDR3 has 14 amino acids. The germline V gene has CDR1 SNHLY and CDR2 FYNNEI. With V trimmed by 8 bases and J by 2 bases, 4 bases remained unmatched. CDR3 loop: CASQTSGGAYEQYF. The CDR3 region has the DNA TGTGCCAGCCAGACTAGCGGGGGAGCCTACGAGCAGTACTTC.

This clone came up many times. The genes are TRBV28 and TRBJ2-5; 8 bases are shared with TRBD1. The CDR3 sequence is 13 residues long. The trim removed 7 bases at V and 2 bases at J, leaving 3 bases unmatched. The germline gives CDR1 MDHEN, CDR2 SYDVKM. This chain's CDR3 is CASNRDRQETQYF. For the CDR3, the DNA is TGTGCCAGCAATCGGGACAGGCAAGAGACCCAGTACTTC.

This clone has just a few counts. The rearrangement uses TRBV6-5 and TRBJ1-2; D perhaps matches TRBD1 (6 bases). The CDR3 contains 14 residues. The V end was cut by 0 bases, the J end by 7 bases, with 12 bases between. The germline gives CDR1 MNHEY, CDR2 SVGAGI. The CDR3, as DNA: TGTGCCAGCAGTTACTCGGCAGGGGTCGGTGGCTACACCTTC. It specifies CASSYSAGVGGYTF.

The chain is built from TRBV7-9 and TRBJ1-3, with 7 positions matching TRBD1. Germline values: CDR1 SEHNR, CDR2 FQNEAQ (reference sequence). V was clipped by 5 bases and J by 3 bases; unmatched bases: 7. This CDR3 is 15 amino acids long. CDR3 in amino acids: CASSTARDSGNTIYF. In DNA form, the CDR3 reads TGTGCCAGCAGCACCGCCCGGGACAGTGGAAACACCATATATTTT.